This entry lists 27 T cell receptor beta chains sequenced from one sample in a study of T-cell memory formation after mild COVID-19. TCRdb used MiXCR to reprocess the 5' RACE reads, holding one entry per CDR3 protein. The profile shows over 450,000 distinct CDR3 sequences, roughly 21% of them singletons. The sequencing input was PBMCs or a T cell subset sorted from them (not recorded which). These receptors originate from an adult woman who had mild COVID-19 (a few samples of this study predate the infection). Cell type and time point are not known.

This clonotype occurred a few times. The chain joins TRBV9 to TRBJ2-7, with TRBD1 identical over 8 bases. Germline V lookup: CDR1 SGDLS, CDR2 YYNGEE. The length of the CDR3 is 15 residues. Germline trimming cut 4 bases from V and 7 bases from J; bases unmatched to any gene: 13. CDR3 amino acids: CASSLNPDRAVEQYF. In nucleotides, the CDR3 is TGTGCCAGCAGCCTAAACCCGGACAGGGCCGTTGAGCAGTACTTC.

The chain carries TRBV7-9 and TRBJ2-3; D possibly corresponds to TRBD2 (7 bases). Germline assignment: CDR1 SEHNR and CDR2 FQNEAQ (reference sequence). This CDR3 contains 15 residues. The V end lost 3 bases, the J end lost 6 bases, and 16 bases lay between the germline ends. CDR3 amino acids: CASSFRGARQDTQYF. The CDR3 nucleotides read TGTGCCAGCAGCTTCCGGGGGGCCCGTCAGGATACGCAGTATTTT. Full variable domain (remainder filled in from reference TRBV7-9 and TRBJ2-3): DTGVSQNPRHKITKRGQNVTFRCDPISEHNRLYWYRQTLGQGPEFLTYFQNEAQLEKSRLLSDRFSAERPKGSFSTLEIQRTEQGDSAMYLCASSFRGARQDTQYFGPGTRLTVL.

This CDR3 reads CASSLEGSFGTDTQYF. CDR3 coding DNA: TGTGCCAGCAGCTTAGAGGGGTCGTTCGGCACAGATACGCAGTATTTT. The chain joins TRBV13 to TRBJ2-3, with D perhaps TRBD1 (5 bases). Germline assignment: CDR1 PRHDT and CDR2 FYEKMQ (reference sequence). The length of the CDR3 is 16 residues. Trimming took 1 base from V and 1 from J, leaving 12 bases between them.

This clonotype has just a few counts. The chain uses TRBV20-1 and TRBJ2-7; TRBD2 matches at 9 bases. The ends lost 0 bases at V and 4 bases at J; junction bases unmatched: 13. Per germline, CDR1 DFQATT and CDR2 SNEGSKA (reference sequence). CDR3 length: 17 amino acids. The CDR3 sequence is CSARDPVSGRLGYEQYF. The CDR3 DNA reads TGCAGTGCTAGAGATCCTGTTAGCGGGAGACTAGGGTACGAGCAGTACTTC.

This clonotype was detected many times. V is TRBV7-9 and J is TRBJ2-3, with TRBD2 matching over 10 bases. Germline V gene lookup returns CDR1 SEHNR and CDR2 FQNEAQ (reference sequence). The CDR3 length is 16 residues. Trimming at V came to 4 bases and at J to 5 bases, leaving 9 bases not matched to a gene. The CDR3 bases are TGTGCCAGCAGCTCCAGAGCGGGAGGGGGAGGAGATACGCAGTATTTT. It yields the protein CASSSRAGGGGDTQYF.

This clonotype appeared a few times. The chain uses TRBV11-2 and TRBJ2-2, with D hard to call. Trimming took 5 bases from V and 5 from J, leaving 12 bases between them. CDR3 length equals 14 residues. Germline V CDR1 and CDR2: SGHAT, FQNNGV. The CDR3, as DNA: TGTGCCAGCAGCGCTTCGCCACATACCGGGGAGCTGTTTTTT. Amino acid sequence: CASSASPHTGELFF.

This clonotype was counted only a few times. The chain combines TRBV30 with TRBJ2-5; possibly TRBD1 for D (5 bases). The germline gives CDR1 GTSNPN, CDR2 SVGIG (reference sequence). Trimming left V 0 bases short and J 1 base short, with 9 bases between. This CDR3 has 14 residues. CDR3 sequence: CAWSVIQVQETQYF. As DNA, the CDR3 is TGTGCCTGGAGTGTAATACAGGTCCAAGAGACCCAGTACTTC. Filled out from reference TRBV30 and TRBJ2-5, the complete variable domain reads SQTIHQWPATLVQPVGSPLSLECTVEGTSNPNLYWYRQAAGRGLQLLFYSVGIGQISSEVPQNLSASRPQDRQFILSSKKLLLSDSGFYLCAWSVIQVQETQYFGPGTRLLVL.

There are a few counts of this clonotype. V and J are TRBV11-2 and TRBJ1-3; D not certain. The CDR3 is 14 amino acids. Germline V lookup: CDR1 SGHAT, CDR2 FQNNGV. Deletions cut 7 bases from V and 2 bases from J, with 12 bases between. CDR3 in amino acids: CASTSLHPGNTIYF. The CDR3 coding sequence is TGTGCCAGCACATCACTCCACCCTGGAAACACCATATATTTT.

The rearrangement uses TRBV7-6 and TRBJ2-7; 10 bases are a match to TRBD1. The CDR3 length is 15 residues. From germline, CDR1 is SGHVS and CDR2 FNYEAQ. With V trimmed by 6 bases and J by 4 bases, 9 bases remained unmatched. The CDR3 coding sequence is TGTGCCAGCAGTCCCCGGGACAGGGGAAGATACGAGCAGTACTTC. Translated: CASSPRDRGRYEQYF.

The rearrangement uses TRBV6-5 and TRBJ1-4; D not certain. The V gene's germline CDR1 is MNHEY and CDR2 SVGAGI. The CDR3 is made up of 16 amino acids. The V and J ends lost 4 bases and 8 bases respectively, with 20 bases between them. CDR3 amino acids: CASSFFARNRGEKLFF. The CDR3 nucleotides read TGTGCCAGCAGTTTTTTTGCGAGAAATAGAGGGGAAAAACTGTTTTTT.

This clonotype was detected only a few times. J is TRBJ2-7 and V is TRBV30; 9 bases are a match to TRBD1. J lost 6 bases, V lost 2 bases, and 8 bases had no gene match. The CDR3 runs 14 residues. Germline V gives CDR1 GTSNPN, CDR2 SVGIG (reference sequence). Here the CDR3 DNA reads TGTGCCTGGAGTCGGGGGGACAGGGCTAGCGAGCAGTACTTC. Amino acid sequence: CAWSRGDRASEQYF.

This clonotype came up a few times. The gene calls are TRBV20-1 and TRBJ1-5, with 8 bases lining up with TRBD1. V lost 4 bases and J lost 6; bases outside the gene matches: 8. This CDR3 spans 14 amino acids. Per the germline V gene, CDR1 is DFQATT and CDR2 is SNEGSKA (reference sequence). CDR3 residues: CSAIRPGGGQPQHF. The CDR3 nucleotides are TGCAGTGCTATCCGGCCAGGGGGCGGTCAGCCCCAGCATTTT.

This clonotype was counted only a few times. The genes are TRBV4-1 and TRBJ2-5; D is undetermined. V dropped 2 bases and J dropped 5 bases, with 6 bases sitting between them. CDR1 is MGHRA, CDR2 YSYEKL, per germline. The CDR3 runs 12 residues. The CDR3 sequence is CASSQHSETQYF. In DNA form, the CDR3 reads TGCGCCAGCAGCCAACATTCGGAGACCCAGTACTTC.

At least ten counts were recorded for this clonotype. The genes are TRBV7-2 and TRBJ2-1; no definite D call. The CDR3 length is 15 residues. Germline CDR1 SGHTA, CDR2 FQGNSA. The ends were cut back, 0 bases at V and 1 base at J, with 7 bases in the middle. The CDR3 nucleotides read TGTGCCAGCAGCTTAGCGCTTTGGTCCTACAATGAGCAGTTCTTC. It codes for CASSLALWSYNEQFF.

This clonotype was seen a few times. In DNA form, the CDR3 reads TGTGCCATCAGTGAGTTGGGGCTCCCTTCCTACGAGCAGTACTTC. It encodes CAISELGLPSYEQYF. The chain combines TRBV10-3 with TRBJ2-7; possible D gene TRBD1, 5 bases. This CDR3 comprises 15 residues. Trimming shortened V by 1 base and J by 1 base, and 11 bases separated the two germline ends. CDR1 is ENHRY and CDR2 is SYGVKD in the germline V gene.

This clonotype was counted a few times. J is TRBJ2-3 and V is TRBV6-1, with D perhaps given as TRBD1 or TRBD2 (5 bases each). CDR1 MNHNS and CDR2 SASEGT come from the germline V gene. CDR3 size: 14 residues. V was trimmed by 1 base and J by 4 bases, leaving 9 bases between them. CDR3 sequence reads: CASSEGRGADTQYF. The CDR3 region has the DNA TGTGCCAGCAGTGAAGGGAGAGGGGCAGATACGCAGTATTTT.

The genes are TRBV18 and TRBJ2-3, with a possible D match to TRBD2 (6 bases). V was pared by 3 bases and J by 6 bases, with 22 bases between. This CDR3 is 17 amino acids long. Germline V CDR1 and CDR2: KGHSH, LQKENI. In nucleotides, the CDR3 is TGTGCCAGCTCACCTCCGGACCCGGGGGAGCCATATGATACGCAGTATTTT. The encoded protein is CASSPPDPGEPYDTQYF.

The CDR3 loop reads CASSWTSTYEQYF. The CDR3 nucleotides are TGTGCCAGCAGTTGGACTTCAACCTACGAGCAGTACTTC. The V and J genes are TRBV27 and TRBJ2-7; a possible D gene is TRBD2 (5 bases). Germline V CDR1 and CDR2: MNHEY, SMNVEV (reference sequence). The CDR3 is 13 residues long. V lost 4 bases and J 2 bases, leaving 9 bases between the germline ends.

The chain uses TRBV12-3 or TRBV12-4 and TRBJ1-1; possible D gene TRBD1, 6 bases. Trimming pared 7 bases from V and 4 bases from J, leaving 13 bases between. The CDR3 sequence is 13 residues long. CDR3 protein: CASKWDTGTEAFF. In DNA form, the CDR3 reads TGTGCCAGCAAATGGGACACGGGCACTGAAGCTTTCTTT.

The chain uses TRBV12-3 or TRBV12-4 and TRBJ1-6, with D possibly matching TRBD1 (5 bases). The CDR3 runs 16 residues. The V end lost 3 bases, the J end lost 9 bases, and 18 bases lay between the germline ends. The CDR3 DNA sequence: TGTGCCAGCAGTTTTGTAGGGACCCTCGGGGCTTCACCCCTCCACTTT. Amino acids: CASSFVGTLGASPLHF.

The chain employs TRBV7-6 and TRBJ2-7; maybe TRBD2 (7 bases). This CDR3 has 15 residues. The germline V gene has CDR1 SGHVS and CDR2 FNYEAQ. V shed 5 bases and J shed 0 bases, with 14 bases lying between them. The CDR3 DNA reads as TGTGCCAGCAGCGGCGGGGGCGGGATCTCCTACGAGCAGTACTTC. Translation gives CASSGGGGISYEQYF.

The chain uses TRBV18 and TRBJ2-7, with 9 bases identical to TRBD1. Germline CDR1 and CDR2: KGHSH and LQKENI. V was clipped by 0 bases and J by 2 bases; unmatched bases: 8. The CDR3 runs to 17 residues. For the CDR3, the DNA is TGTGCCAGCTCACCACCATTGTGGGACAGGGACCCCTACGAGCAGTACTTC. It is translated as CASSPPLWDRDPYEQYF.

This clonotype was picked up a small number of times. The rearrangement uses TRBV20-1 and TRBJ2-7; TRBD1 matches at 9 bases. The CDR3 covers 15 residues. Germline V CDR1 and CDR2: DFQATT, SNEGSKA (reference sequence). V was clipped by 5 bases and J by 2 bases; unmatched bases: 10. CDR3 amino acids: CSALGIRDRAYEQYF. CDR3 nucleotides: TGCAGTGCTCTAGGGATCCGGGACAGGGCCTACGAGCAGTACTTC.

In its sample, this clonotype was seen a few times. The chain combines TRBV10-3 with TRBJ2-4, with D possibly matching TRBD2 (5 bases). The germline V gene has CDR1 ENHRY and CDR2 SYGVKD. Between the trimmed V and J ends, which lost 3 bases and 8 bases, there was a span of 14 bases. The CDR3 is made up of 14 amino acids. As DNA, the CDR3 is TGTGCCATCAGTGACTCGGCCGCGAGGGACATTCAGTACTTC. Its protein product is CAISDSAARDIQYF.

This clonotype was observed at least ten times. This CDR3 is CASRTGTTDEQYF. In nucleotides, the CDR3 is TGCGCCAGCAGAACCGGGACTACTGACGAGCAGTACTTC. The chain combines TRBV5-1 with TRBJ2-7, with TRBD2 matching 7 bases. Looked up from germline, CDR1 is SGHRS and CDR2 is YFSETQ. The ends lost 5 bases at V and 5 bases at J; junction bases unmatched: 7. The CDR3 spans 13 residues.

The CDR3 DNA reads as TGTGCCAGCAGTGAAGGCTGGTTGCTGCCCTCCTACGAGCAGTACTTC. Its translation: CASSEGWLLPSYEQYF. The rearrangement joins TRBV6-1 to TRBJ2-7; D gene unclear. Germline lookup yields CDR1 MNHNS and CDR2 SASEGT. The CDR3 sequence is 16 residues long. Trimming cost V 1 base and J 0 bases, with 13 bases left between them.

The sample holds many counts of this clonotype. This chain connects TRBV18 to TRBJ1-4; D unresolved. V was clipped by 5 bases and J by 0 bases, with 10 bases between them. The CDR3 has 15 residues. The germline V gene encodes CDR1 KGHSH and CDR2 LQKENI. The CDR3 nucleotides are TGTGCCAGCTCATCGGACGGTGCAACTAATGAAAAACTGTTTTTT. Translated: CASSSDGATNEKLFF.